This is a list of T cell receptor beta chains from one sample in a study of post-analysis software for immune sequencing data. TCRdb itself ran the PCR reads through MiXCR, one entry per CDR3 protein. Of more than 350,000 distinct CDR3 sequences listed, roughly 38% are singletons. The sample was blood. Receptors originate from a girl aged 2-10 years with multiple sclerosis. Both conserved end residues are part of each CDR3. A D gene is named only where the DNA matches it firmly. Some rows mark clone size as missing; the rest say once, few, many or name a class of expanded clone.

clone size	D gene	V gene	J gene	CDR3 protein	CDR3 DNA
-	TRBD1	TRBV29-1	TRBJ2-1	CSVVGGQGRFRYNEQFF	TGCAGCGTTGTAGGCGGACAGGGGAGATTCCGTTACAATGAGCAGTTCTTC
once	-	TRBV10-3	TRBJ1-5	CAISESGRRNQPQHF	TGTGCCATCAGTGAGTCGGGGCGTCGGAATCAGCCCCAGCATTTT
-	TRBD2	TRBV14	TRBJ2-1	CASSQVSASGAREQFF	TGTGCCAGCAGCCAAGTTTCGGCTAGCGGGGCCCGTGAGCAGTTCTTC
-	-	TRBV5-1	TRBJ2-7	CASSEQSSYEQYF	TGCGCCAGCAGCGAACAGAGCTCCTACGAGCAGTACTTC
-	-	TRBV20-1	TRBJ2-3	CSARDLGSTDTQYF	TGCAGTGCTAGAGATTTGGGGAGCACAGATACGCAGTATTTT
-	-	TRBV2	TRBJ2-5	CASSDGRWNEQYF	TGTGCCAGCAGTGACGGGCGGTGGAATGAGCAGTACTTC
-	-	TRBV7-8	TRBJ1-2	CASSLGDFYGYTF	TGTGCCAGCAGCTTAGGGGATTTCTATGGCTACACCTTC
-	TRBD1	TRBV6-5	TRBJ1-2	CASSYSGDSRDGYTF	TGTGCCAGCAGTTACTCAGGGGACAGCCGAGATGGCTACACCTTC
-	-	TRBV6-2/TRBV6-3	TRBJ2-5	CASSRLREKTQYF	TGTGCCAGCAGCCGTCTAAGGGAGAAGACCCAGTACTTC
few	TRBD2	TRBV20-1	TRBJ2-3	CSARPGLGTDTQYF	TGCAGTGCGCGGCCCGGACTAGGTACAGATACGCAGTATTTT
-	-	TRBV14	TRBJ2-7	CASSRQGRGLDEQYF	TGTGCCAGCAGCCGTCAGGGGAGGGGGTTAGACGAGCAGTACTTC
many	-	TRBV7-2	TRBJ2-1	CASSFLSDLLSYNEQFF	TGTGCCAGCAGCTTCTTATCCGACTTGCTCTCCTACAATGAGCAGTTCTTC
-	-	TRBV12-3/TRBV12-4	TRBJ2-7	CASIFSGGYEQYF	TGTGCCAGCATCTTTAGCGGTGGCTACGAGCAGTACTTC
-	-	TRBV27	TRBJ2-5	CASGTYQETQYF	TGTGCCAGCGGGACTTACCAAGAGACCCAGTACTTC
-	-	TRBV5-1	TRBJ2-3	CASRLDQAQVSTDTQYF	TGCGCCAGCAGACTGGATCAGGCACAGGTCTCCACAGATACGCAGTATTTT
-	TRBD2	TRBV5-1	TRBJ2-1	CASSFKGAGGLYNEQFF	TGCGCCAGCAGCTTTAAGGGAGCGGGGGGGCTTTACAATGAGCAGTTCTTC